One and the same sample provided the 18 T cell receptor beta chains below, sequenced in a study of metastatic and nonmetastatic thyroid tumors. MiXCR was used by TCRdb to re-call the PCR reads. The top ten hold 13% of the sample, which has some 15,000 clones, roughly 19% seen once. Prior to thyroid surgery, none of the patients had received any treatment. Sequences were obtained from blood. These receptors all come from a female donor with papillary thyroid cancer or a benign thyroid nodule (not recorded which). Some clones in this sample may be carry-over from other donors' samples.

This clone was counted many times. V gene TRBV28 combines with J gene TRBJ2-3; 9 nucleotides match TRBD2. The germline CDR1 and CDR2 sequences are MDHEN and SYDVKM. This CDR3 is 15 amino acids long. Trimming at V came to 2 bases and at J to 6 bases, leaving 6 bases not matched to a gene. CDR3 sequence: CASSLVAGVSDTQYF. Written as DNA, the CDR3 is TGTGCCAGCAGTTTAGTAGCGGGAGTTTCCGATACGCAGTATTTT. The entire variable domain, with the rest obtained from reference TRBV28 and TRBJ2-3, is as follows: DVKVTQSSRYLVKRTGEKVFLECVQDMDHENMFWYRQDPGLGLRLIYFSYDVKMKEKGDIPEGYSVSREKKERFSLILESASTNQTSMYLCASSLVAGVSDTQYFGPGTRLTVL.

A few counts support this clone. This sequence joins TRBV6-1 and TRBJ1-2; no reliable D call. Germline V CDR1 and CDR2: MNHNS, SASEGT. The CDR3 extends over 14 amino acids. With 6 bases removed from V and 7 bases from J, the gap between germline ends came to 18 bases. DNA for the CDR3: TGTGCCAGCAGCTTTCGACAAGCCTCGGGTGGCTACACCTTC. Translated: CASSFRQASGGYTF.

The sample holds many counts of this clone. The V and J genes are TRBV7-8 and TRBJ2-2; perhaps TRBD2 as D (5 bases). Germline CDR1 SGHVS, CDR2 FQNEAQ. The CDR3 sequence is 15 residues long. With 2 bases removed from V and 4 bases from J, the gap between germline ends came to 11 bases. CDR3 amino acids: CASSLLSGTTGELFF. In DNA form, the CDR3 reads TGTGCCAGCAGCTTACTTTCGGGAACCACCGGGGAGCTGTTTTTT.

There are many counts of this clone. V usage is TRBV20-1 and J usage is TRBJ1-5, with D perhaps TRBD1 (6 bases). The CDR3 length is 14 residues. Trimming removed 3 bases from V and 3 bases from J, with 12 bases in between. Germline V gives CDR1 DFQATT, CDR2 SNEGSKA (reference sequence). As DNA, the CDR3 is TGCAGTGCTAGCAAGCAGGGGACCAATCAGCCCCAGCATTTT. The encoded protein is CSASKQGTNQPQHF.

This clone is medium-sized (0.01 to 0.1%). The sample holds other DNA sequences that translate to the same CDR3. The V gene is TRBV28, the J gene TRBJ1-1; D gene ambiguous. Germline values: CDR1 MDHEN, CDR2 SYDVKM. The V gene lost 2 bases and the J gene lost 5 bases, with 12 bases spanning the gap. This CDR3 contains 14 residues. CDR3 sequence: CASSLIGTRTEAFF. CDR3 nucleotides: TGTGCCAGCAGTTTAATAGGAACGAGGACTGAAGCTTTCTTT.

The table lists this clone with a few counts. The chain joins TRBV9 to TRBJ2-7, with 8 bases fitting TRBD2. Trimming removed 2 bases from V and 7 bases from J; junction bases left unmatched: 8. CDR3 length equals 14 residues. From germline, CDR1 is SGDLS and CDR2 YYNGEE. DNA of the CDR3: TGTGCCAGCAGCGTCGACGGGGGGGCGTTGGAGCAGTACTTC. This translates into CASSVDGGALEQYF.

This clone was detected many times. CDR3 amino acids: CASSETVEAFF. CDR3 nucleotides: TGTGCCAGCAGCGAGACAGTAGAAGCTTTCTTT. The gene calls are TRBV2 and TRBJ1-1; D is possibly TRBD1 (5 bases). The CDR3 runs to 11 residues. The V and J ends lost 6 bases and 8 bases respectively, with 10 bases between them. Germline lookup yields CDR1 SNHLY and CDR2 FYNNEI.

The chain uses TRBV7-9 and TRBJ2-7; D gene uncertain. Per the germline V gene, CDR1 is SEHNR and CDR2 is FQNEAQ (reference sequence). Between the trimmed V and J ends, which lost 6 bases and 3 bases, there was a span of 15 bases. The CDR3 consists of 14 residues. Here the CDR3 reads CASSYSTENYEQYF. The CDR3 DNA follows: TGTGCCAGCAGTTACTCGACGGAGAACTACGAGCAGTACTTC.

This clone was seen a few times. The CDR3 DNA reads TGTGCCAGCAGTTTCTCCAATAATCAGCCCCAGCATTTT. It translates to CASSFSNNQPQHF. V and J are TRBV12-3 or TRBV12-4 and TRBJ1-5; no clear D gene. Trimming took off 3 bases at V and 4 bases at J, with 7 bases between the two ends. The CDR3 runs 13 residues.

This rearrangement joins TRBV30 to TRBJ1-1; TRBD1 matches at 11 bases. J gave up 8 bases and V 2 bases, and 4 bases lay outside the gene matches. CDR3 length: 13 amino acids. Germline V gene lookup returns CDR1 GTSNPN and CDR2 SVGIG (reference sequence). Here the CDR3 reads CAWSTGQGAEAFF. The DNA for the CDR3 is TGTGCCTGGAGTACAGGACAGGGGGCCGAAGCTTTCTTT.

This clone was recorded at least ten times. The chain joins TRBV28 to TRBJ1-2, with D unresolved. Looked up from germline, CDR1 is MDHEN and CDR2 is SYDVKM. The CDR3 loop spans 12 amino acids. V gave up 8 bases and J gave up 4 bases, with 11 bases separating them. Written as DNA, the CDR3 is TGTGCCAGCTACCGCCACCTCTATGGCTACACCTTC. Translated: CASYRHLYGYTF.

The chain is built from TRBV6-2 or TRBV6-3 and TRBJ2-7; TRBD2 matches 14 bases. Germline CDR1 is MNHEY and CDR2 is SVGEGT. CDR3 length: 19 residues. J gave up 4 bases and V 2 bases, and 13 bases lay outside the gene matches. In nucleotides, the CDR3 is TGTGCCAGCAGTTACGCGGGACTAGCGGGAGACGTGGGGTCTTACGAGCAGTACTTC. Translated: CASSYAGLAGDVGSYEQYF.

The chain combines TRBV30 with TRBJ1-2; 8 bases match TRBD1. The CDR3 spans 14 residues. From germline, CDR1 is GTSNPN and CDR2 SVGIG (reference sequence). J was trimmed by 7 bases and V by 1 base; bases with no gene match: 8. The CDR3 loop is CAWSDLTGGAGYTF. CDR3 DNA: TGTGCCTGGAGTGACCTTACAGGGGGAGCTGGCTACACCTTC.

The chain has TRBV11-2 and TRBJ1-2, with D unclear. With 1 base removed from V and 4 bases from J, the gap between germline ends came to 10 bases. Germline V gene lookup returns CDR1 SGHAT and CDR2 FQNNGV. CDR3 size: 14 residues. This chain's CDR3 is CASSLALDRYGYTF. The CDR3, as DNA: TGTGCCAGCAGCTTAGCTTTGGACCGCTATGGCTACACCTTC. The entire variable domain, with the rest obtained from reference TRBV11-2 and TRBJ1-2, is as follows: EAGVAQSPRYKIIEKRQSVAFWCNPISGHATLYWYQQILGQGPKLLIQFQNNGVVDDSQLPKDRFSAERLKGVDSTLKIQPAKLEDSAVYLCASSLALDRYGYTFGSGTRLTVV.

This clone is medium-sized (0.01 to 0.1%). This chain joins TRBV6-5 and TRBJ2-6; D remains ambiguous. The germline V and J ends were trimmed by 0 bases and 3 bases, with 6 bases remaining between them. Germline assignment: CDR1 MNHEY and CDR2 SVGAGI. The length of the CDR3 is 15 residues. The CDR3 region is CASSYSPVGANVLTF. CDR3 in DNA: TGTGCCAGCAGTTACTCCCCGGTTGGGGCCAACGTCCTGACTTTC.

A note on this clone: The junction and the germline gene differ at one end; a read error may be behind it. J is TRBJ2-3 and V is TRBV3-1; TRBD2 aligns across 7 bases. CDR1 and CDR2 from the germline V gene are LGHDT and YNNKEL (reference sequence). This CDR3 has 17 amino acids. CDR3 sequence: CDSSQEKDGRFADTKYF. CDR3 sequence (DNA): TGTGACAGCAGCCAAGAAAAGGACGGGAGGTTTGCAGATACGAAGTATTTT.

The chain has TRBV12-3 or TRBV12-4 and TRBJ2-7, with 11 bases identical to TRBD2. The trim removed 7 bases at V and 1 base at J, leaving 6 bases unmatched. The CDR3 is 15 amino acids. The chain's CDR3 is CASTKTSGVSYEQYF. The DNA of the CDR3 is TGTGCCAGCACCAAGACTAGCGGGGTTTCCTACGAGCAGTACTTC.

This clone was recorded at least ten times. The genes are TRBV4-2 and TRBJ2-1; D gene uncertain. The CDR3 has 16 residues. Germline-derived CDR1 and CDR2 are LGHNA and YNFKEQ. V was clipped by 0 bases and J by 0 bases, with 9 bases between them. The CDR3 here is CASSQDRSSSYNEQFF. The DNA for the CDR3 is TGTGCCAGCAGCCAAGATCGTAGCAGCTCCTACAATGAGCAGTTCTTC.